This T cell receptor (beta chain) was sequenced during a study of cytomegalovirus exposure and HLA in healthy donors. Amplification used 60 Vbeta primers and 13 Jbeta primers. Here immunoSEQ multiplex PCR was the method, and the copy in TCRdb shows in-frame clones only, minus some. In the table there are approximately 210,000 clones, 77% of which are singletons. J lost 3 bases, V lost 3 bases, and 3 bases had no gene match. The CDR3 runs 14 residues. Germline CDR1 and CDR2: LGHNA and YSLEER. With regard to this clone: Its matching antigen is unknown.

General observations from the study: Later analysis found that TCR beta chains associated with HLA were more clonally expanded than other, equally common chains. The majority of TCR sequences were rare, yet some public TCRs appeared in many donors. HLA restriction was apparent for most CMV-associated TCR beta chains in a later analysis.

The sequenced sample consisted of PBMCs. The genes are TRBV4-3 and TRBJ2-3; 7 bases fit TRBD2. The clonotype was recovered from a woman younger than 45 in good health and CMV-seropositive. DNA of the CDR3: TGCGCCAGCAGCCATAGCGGGTCGACAGATACGCAGTATTTT. Amino acids: CASSHSGSTDTQYF.